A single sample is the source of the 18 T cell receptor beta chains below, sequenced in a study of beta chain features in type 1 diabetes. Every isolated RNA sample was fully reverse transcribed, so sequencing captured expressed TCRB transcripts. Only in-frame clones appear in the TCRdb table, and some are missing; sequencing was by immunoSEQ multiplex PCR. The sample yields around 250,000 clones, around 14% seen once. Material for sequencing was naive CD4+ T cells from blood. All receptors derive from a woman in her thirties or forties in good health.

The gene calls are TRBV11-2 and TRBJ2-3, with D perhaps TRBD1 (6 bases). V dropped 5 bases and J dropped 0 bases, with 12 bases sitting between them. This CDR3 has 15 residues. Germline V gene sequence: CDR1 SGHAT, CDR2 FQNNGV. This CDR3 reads CASSPPGHSTDTQYF. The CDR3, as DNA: TGTGCCAGCAGCCCGCCGGGACACAGCACAGATACGCAGTATTTT.

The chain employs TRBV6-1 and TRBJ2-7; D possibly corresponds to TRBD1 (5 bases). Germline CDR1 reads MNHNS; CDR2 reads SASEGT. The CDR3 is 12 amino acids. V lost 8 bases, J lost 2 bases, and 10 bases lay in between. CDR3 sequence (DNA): TGTGCCAGCTTGACAGATACCTACGAGCAGTACTTC. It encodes CASLTDTYEQYF.

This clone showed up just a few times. Here the CDR3 reads CASSGLSSENSPLHF. The CDR3 nucleotides read TGCGCCAGCAGCGGTCTTTCGAGTGAAAATTCACCCCTCCACTTT. The J gene is TRBJ1-6, the V gene TRBV5-1; D is undetermined. The CDR3 consists of 15 residues. V gave up 4 bases and J gave up 7 bases, with 15 bases separating them. Germline V gene sequence: CDR1 SGHRS, CDR2 YFSETQ. Full variable domain (outside the CDR3, taken from reference TRBV5-1 and TRBJ1-6): KAGVTQTPRYLIKTRGQQVTLSCSPISGHRSVSWYQQTPGQGLQFLFEYFSETQRNKGNFPGRFSGRQFSNSRSEMNVSTLELGDSALYLCASSGLSSENSPLHFGNGTRLTVT.

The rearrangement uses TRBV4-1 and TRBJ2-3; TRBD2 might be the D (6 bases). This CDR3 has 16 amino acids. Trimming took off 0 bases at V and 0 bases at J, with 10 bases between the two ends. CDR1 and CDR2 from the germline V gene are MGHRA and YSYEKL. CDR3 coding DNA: TGCGCCAGCAGCCAAGACCCTGCGGGGAGCACAGATACGCAGTATTTT. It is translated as CASSQDPAGSTDTQYF.

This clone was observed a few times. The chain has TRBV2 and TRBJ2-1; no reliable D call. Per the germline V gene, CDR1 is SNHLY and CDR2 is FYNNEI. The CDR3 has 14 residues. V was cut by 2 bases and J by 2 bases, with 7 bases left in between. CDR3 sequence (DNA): TGTGCCAGCAGTGAATCAGATCCCTACAATGAGCAGTTCTTC. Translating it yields CASSESDPYNEQFF.

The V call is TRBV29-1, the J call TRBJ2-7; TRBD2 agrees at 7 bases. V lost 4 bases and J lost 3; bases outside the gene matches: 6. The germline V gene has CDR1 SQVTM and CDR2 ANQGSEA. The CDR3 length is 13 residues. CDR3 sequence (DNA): TGCAGCGTTGGTGAGTGGGGGGGCTACGAGCAGTACTTC. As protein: CSVGEWGGYEQYF.

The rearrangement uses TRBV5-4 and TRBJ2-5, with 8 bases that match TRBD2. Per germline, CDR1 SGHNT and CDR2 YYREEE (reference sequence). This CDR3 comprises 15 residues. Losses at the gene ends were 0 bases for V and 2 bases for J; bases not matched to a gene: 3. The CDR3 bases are TGTGCCAGCAGCTTGGCGCGGGGGGTACAAGAGACCCAGTACTTC. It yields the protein CASSLARGVQETQYF.

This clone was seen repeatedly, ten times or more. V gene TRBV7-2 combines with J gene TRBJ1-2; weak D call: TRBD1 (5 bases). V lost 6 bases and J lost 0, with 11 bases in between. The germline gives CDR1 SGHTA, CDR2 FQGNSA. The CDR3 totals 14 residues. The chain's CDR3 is CASSPGGSNYGYTF. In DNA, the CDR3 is TGTGCCAGCAGTCCGGGGGGTTCTAACTATGGCTACACCTTC.

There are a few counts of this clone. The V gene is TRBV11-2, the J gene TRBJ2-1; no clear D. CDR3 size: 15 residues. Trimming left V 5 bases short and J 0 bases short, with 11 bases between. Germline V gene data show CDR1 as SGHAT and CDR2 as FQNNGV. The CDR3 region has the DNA TGTGCCAGCAGCCCCTCAGTTGGCTCCTACAATGAGCAGTTCTTC. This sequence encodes CASSPSVGSYNEQFF.

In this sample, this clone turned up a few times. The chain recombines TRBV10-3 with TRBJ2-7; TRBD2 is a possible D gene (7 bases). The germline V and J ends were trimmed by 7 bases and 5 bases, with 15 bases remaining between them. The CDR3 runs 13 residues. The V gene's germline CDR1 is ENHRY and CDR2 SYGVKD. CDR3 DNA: TGTGCCATCAAGGGGGGGGGTCGCGACGAGCAGTACTTC. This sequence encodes CAIKGGGRDEQYF.

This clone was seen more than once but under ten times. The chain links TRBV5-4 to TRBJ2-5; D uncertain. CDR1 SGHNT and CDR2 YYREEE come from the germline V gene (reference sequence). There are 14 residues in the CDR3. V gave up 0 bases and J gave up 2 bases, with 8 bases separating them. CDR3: CASSLGHLQETQYF. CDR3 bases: TGTGCCAGCAGCTTGGGACACCTACAAGAGACCCAGTACTTC.

CDR3 loop: CASSAGGLGEKLFF. DNA of the CDR3: TGTGCCAGCAGCGCAGGGGGCCTGGGTGAAAAACTGTTTTTT. V gene TRBV5-4 combines with J gene TRBJ1-4, with 8 bases aligning to TRBD1. The CDR3 runs to 14 residues. The ends lost 4 bases at V and 7 bases at J; junction bases unmatched: 6. Germline assignment: CDR1 SGHNT and CDR2 YYREEE (reference sequence).

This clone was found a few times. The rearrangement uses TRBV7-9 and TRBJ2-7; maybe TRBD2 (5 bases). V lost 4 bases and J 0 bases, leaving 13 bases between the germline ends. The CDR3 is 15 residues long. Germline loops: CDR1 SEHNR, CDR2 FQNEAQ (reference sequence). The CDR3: CASSSGLGTSYEQYF. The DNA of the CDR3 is TGTGCCAGCAGCTCTGGACTGGGAACCTCCTACGAGCAGTACTTC. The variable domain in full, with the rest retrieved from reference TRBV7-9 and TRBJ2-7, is DTGVSQNPRHKITKRGQNVTFRCDPISEHNRLYWYRQTLGQGPEFLTYFQNEAQLEKSRLLSDRFSAERPKGSFSTLEIQRTEQGDSAMYLCASSSGLGTSYEQYFGPGTRLTVT.

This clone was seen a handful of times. CDR3 nucleotides: TGTGCCAGCTCGACTAGCGGGATAACCTACGAGCAGTACTTC. This translates into CASSTSGITYEQYF. V is TRBV6-5 and J is TRBJ2-7; 11 nucleotides align to TRBD2. CDR1 MNHEY and CDR2 SVGAGI come from the germline V gene. The V segment lost 8 bases and the J segment 2 bases; nucleotides outside the gene matches: 5. CDR3 size: 14 residues.

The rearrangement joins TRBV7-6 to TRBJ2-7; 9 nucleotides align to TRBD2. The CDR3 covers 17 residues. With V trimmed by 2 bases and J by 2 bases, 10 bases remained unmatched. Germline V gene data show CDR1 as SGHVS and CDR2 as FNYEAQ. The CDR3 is CASSLSAGGGGTYEQYF. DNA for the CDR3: TGTGCCAGCAGCTTATCCGCTGGCGGGGGGGGGACCTACGAGCAGTACTTC.

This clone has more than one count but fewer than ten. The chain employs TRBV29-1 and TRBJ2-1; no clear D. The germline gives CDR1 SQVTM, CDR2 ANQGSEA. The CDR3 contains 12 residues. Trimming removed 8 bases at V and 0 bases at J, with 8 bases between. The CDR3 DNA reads TGCAGCTTAACTTACTCCTACAATGAGCAGTTCTTC. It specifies CSLTYSYNEQFF.

The CDR3 here is CASSSSLNTQYF. The CDR3 DNA reads TGTGCCAGCAGCTCGAGTTTAAATACGCAGTATTTT. V is TRBV7-9 and J is TRBJ2-3; D uncertain. Germline V gene sequence: CDR1 SEHNR, CDR2 FQNEAQ (reference sequence). There are 12 residues in the CDR3. Trimming took off 4 bases at V and 7 bases at J, with 9 bases between the two ends.

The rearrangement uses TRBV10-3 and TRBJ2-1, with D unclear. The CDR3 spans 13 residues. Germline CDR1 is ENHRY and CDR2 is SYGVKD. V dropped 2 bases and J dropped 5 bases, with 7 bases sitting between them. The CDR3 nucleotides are TGTGCCATCAGTGAGCCCCTCCACAATGAGCAGTTCTTC. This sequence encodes CAISEPLHNEQFF.